A single sample gave rise to the 17 T cell receptor beta chains below, sequenced in a study of blood T cell repertoires in COVID-19. TCRdb's copy holds only in-frame clones and misses some; the assay was immunoSEQ multiplex PCR. This table holds around 140,000 clones, roughly 84% found once. The sample was peripheral blood. The receptors were sampled from a man aged 25 to 40 with COVID-19, enrolled during active disease.

The chain is built from TRBV6-5 and TRBJ1-1, with 8 bases that match TRBD1. Germline trimming cut 6 bases from V and 8 bases from J; bases unmatched to any gene: 8. This CDR3 contains 13 residues. Germline V CDR1 and CDR2: MNHEY, SVGAGI. CDR3 protein: CASSLTGAKEAFF. DNA for the CDR3: TGTGCCAGCAGCCTGACAGGGGCTAAGGAAGCTTTCTTT.

The V gene is TRBV7-2, the J gene TRBJ2-3, with TRBD1 matching over 9 bases. V was clipped by 5 bases and J by 2 bases; unmatched bases: 5. The CDR3 loop spans 15 amino acids. CDR1 is SGHTA and CDR2 is FQGNSA in the germline V gene. The CDR3 sequence is CASSLDRGDTDTQYF. CDR3 coding DNA: TGTGCCAGCAGCCTGGACAGGGGAGACACAGATACGCAGTATTTT. Full variable domain (outside the CDR3, taken from reference TRBV7-2 and TRBJ2-3): GAGVSQSPSNKVTEKGKDVELRCDPISGHTALYWYRQSLGQGLEFLIYFQGNSAPDKSGLPSDRFSAERTGGSVSTLTIQRTQQEDSAVYLCASSLDRGDTDTQYFGPGTRLTVL.

This chain joins TRBV25-1 and TRBJ2-5; 12 positions agree with TRBD2. Trimming removed 1 base from V and 5 bases from J; junction bases left unmatched: 8. Germline-derived CDR1 and CDR2 are MGHDK and SYGVNS. The CDR3 contains 17 residues. CDR3 residues: CASSEWTSGEYRETQYF. In nucleotides, the CDR3 is TGTGCCAGCAGTGAATGGACTAGCGGGGAGTACCGGGAGACCCAGTACTTC. Looking up the rest from reference TRBV25-1 and TRBJ2-5 gives the full variable domain: EADIYQTPRYLVIGTGKKITLECSQTMGHDKMYWYQQDPGMELHLIHYSYGVNSTEKGDLSSESTVSRIRTEHFPLTLESARPSHTSQYLCASSEWTSGEYRETQYFGPGTRLLVL.

The table lists this clone with a count of one. The chain employs TRBV4-1 and TRBJ2-7; 7 bases align to TRBD1. This CDR3 has 15 residues. Germline V gene sequence: CDR1 MGHRA, CDR2 YSYEKL. V shed 5 bases, J shed 2 bases, and the junction held 9 bases outside the gene matches. CDR3 coding DNA: TGCGCCAGCAGCACCCGACAGGGAAGAACCTACGAGCAGTACTTC. It specifies CASSTRQGRTYEQYF.

This chain uses TRBV4-1 with TRBJ2-5, with a weak D call TRBD2 (7 bases). Trimming removed 5 bases from V and 3 bases from J, with 19 bases in between. CDR3 length: 16 amino acids. Germline assignment: CDR1 MGHRA and CDR2 YSYEKL. Here the CDR3 reads CASSTPRGRVEETQYF. In DNA form, the CDR3 reads TGCGCCAGCAGCACGCCTAGGGGGAGGGTAGAAGAGACCCAGTACTTC.

The CDR3 protein is CASSATGHLNTEAFF. DNA of the CDR3: TGTGCCAGCAGCGCCACAGGACACTTGAACACTGAAGCTTTCTTT. V usage is TRBV9 and J usage is TRBJ1-1; possible D gene TRBD1, 5 bases. The CDR3 is made up of 15 amino acids. Germline V gene data show CDR1 as SGDLS and CDR2 as YYNGEE. V was clipped by 3 bases and J by 0 bases, with 12 bases between them.

The chain carries TRBV28 and TRBJ1-2; D ambiguous. The CDR3 has 13 amino acids. The germline V gene has CDR1 MDHEN and CDR2 SYDVKM. Trimming left V 6 bases short and J 3 bases short, with 11 bases between. The CDR3 sequence is CASSPASHYGYTF. The CDR3 DNA is TGTGCCAGCAGCCCCGCAAGCCACTATGGCTACACCTTC.

This clone has a handful of counts. V usage is TRBV5-1 and J usage is TRBJ1-5, with 8 positions matching TRBD1. The CDR3 extends over 16 amino acids. CDR1 and CDR2 (germline): SGHRS, YFSETQ. Trimming at V came to 1 base and at J to 5 bases, leaving 8 bases not matched to a gene. Here the CDR3 reads CASSLTPSGGDQPQHF. In nucleotides, the CDR3 is TGCGCCAGCAGCTTGACTCCATCAGGGGGCGATCAGCCCCAGCATTTT.

The table lists this clone with a few counts. The chain carries TRBV30 and TRBJ1-2, with a weak D call TRBD1 (5 bases). Germline V gene lookup returns CDR1 GTSNPN and CDR2 SVGIG (reference sequence). The CDR3 length is 12 residues. V lost 3 bases, J lost 5 bases, and 10 bases lay in between. Written as DNA, the CDR3 is TGTGCCTGGAGAAGGGACTTTTATGGCTACACCTTC. It specifies CAWRRDFYGYTF.

The chain joins TRBV25-1 to TRBJ2-2, with 9 bases identical to TRBD1. Germline values: CDR1 MGHDK, CDR2 SYGVNS. The length of the CDR3 is 17 residues. The trim removed 2 bases at V and 5 bases at J, leaving 9 bases unmatched. CDR3 nucleotide sequence: TGTGCCAGCAGTGAAATACCGGGACAGGGTCATACCGGGGAGCTGTTTTTT. It encodes CASSEIPGQGHTGELFF.

The rearrangement links TRBV5-4 to TRBJ2-5, with D tentatively TRBD2 (5 bases). V was cut by 0 bases and J by 5 bases, with 14 bases left in between. CDR1 is SGHNT, CDR2 YYREEE, per germline (reference sequence). The CDR3 runs to 15 residues. CDR3 DNA: TGTGCCAGCAGCTTGGGTAGTCCGCGGAGGGAGACCCAGTACTTC. Residues: CASSLGSPRRETQYF.

The chain recombines TRBV15 with TRBJ2-2, with TRBD1 matching over 9 bases. CDR1 is LNHNV, CDR2 YYDKDF, per germline (reference sequence). The CDR3 is made up of 16 amino acids. V lost 0 bases, J lost 4 bases, and 3 bases stayed unmatched. The CDR3 region has the DNA TGTGCCACCAGCAGAGAAACAGGGGGCATCACCGGGGAGCTGTTTTTT. Its translation is CATSRETGGITGELFF. Looking up the rest from reference TRBV15 and TRBJ2-2 gives the full variable domain: DAMVIQNPRYQVTQFGKPVTLSCSQTLNHNVMYWYQQKSSQAPKLLFHYYDKDFNNEADTPDNFQSRRPNTSFCFLDIRSPGLGDTAMYLCATSRETGGITGELFFGEGSRLTVL.

Only one count was recorded for this clone. The chain uses TRBV28 and TRBJ1-2; the D gene is possibly TRBD1 (6 bases). The CDR3 totals 11 residues. V dropped 6 bases and J dropped 7 bases, with 9 bases sitting between them. The germline CDR1 and CDR2 sequences are MDHEN and SYDVKM. The CDR3: CASRTGFGYTF. The CDR3 coding sequence is TGTGCCAGCAGAACAGGGTTTGGCTACACCTTC.

The chain has TRBV27 and TRBJ2-1, with 9 bases lining up with TRBD1. V lost 6 bases and J lost 9; bases outside the gene matches: 6. Germline V gene sequence: CDR1 MNHEY, CDR2 SMNVEV (reference sequence). The CDR3 covers 13 residues. CDR3 protein: CASSVQGAGEQFF. In nucleotides, the CDR3 is TGTGCCAGCAGCGTACAGGGGGCCGGTGAGCAGTTCTTC.

The chain has TRBV7-8 and TRBJ2-2; the D gene is possibly TRBD1 (5 bases). This CDR3 comprises 16 residues. Germline values: CDR1 SGHVS, CDR2 FQNEAQ. V was cut by 5 bases and J by 4 bases, with 17 bases left in between. CDR3 loop: CASSLAQGLGTGELFF. The CDR3 DNA reads TGTGCCAGCAGCCTCGCCCAGGGATTGGGCACCGGGGAGCTGTTTTTT.

The gene calls are TRBV4-2 and TRBJ2-2; 8 bases fit TRBD2. Germline V CDR1 and CDR2: LGHNA, YNFKEQ. The length of the CDR3 is 17 residues. Trimming cost V 0 bases and J 4 bases; bases outside gene matches: 7. The CDR3 here is CASSQEATSELTGELFF. CDR3 sequence (DNA): TGTGCCAGCAGCCAAGAGGCGACTAGCGAACTCACCGGGGAGCTGTTTTTT.

This rearrangement joins TRBV12-3 or TRBV12-4 to TRBJ2-2; 7 bases map to TRBD1. V lost 4 bases and J lost 11; bases outside the gene matches: 7. CDR3 length equals 13 residues. Written as DNA, the CDR3 is TGTGCCAGCAGTTCAACCGGGACAGCCGAGCTGTTTTTT. Protein product: CASSSTGTAELFF.